This T cell receptor (beta chain) was sequenced for a study of OX40 agonist ivuxolimab in advanced cancers. For the study in its entirety: Ivuxolimab was an agonistic, fully human IgG2 monoclonal antibody directed against OX40 (CD134), a costimulatory receptor. Intravenous ivuxolimab was administered to patients every 2 weeks at six dose levels: 0.01, 0.1, 0.3, 1.5, 3 and 10 mg/kg. Of the roughly 50 dose-escalation patients, hepatocellular carcinoma was present in 19, melanoma in approximately 15, renal cell carcinoma in 9 and head and neck cancer in 9. A male proportion of 82.7% and a mean age of 60 years, ranging from 23 to 79, were recorded for the dose-escalation cohort. Patients were allowed to have had prior anti-PD-1, anti-PD-L1 or anti-CTLA-4 therapy, and around 40% of the dose-escalation patients had previously received checkpoint inhibitors. Partial responses were achieved by three dose-escalation patients, of whom one had hepatocellular carcinoma and two had cutaneous melanoma. The point of sequencing TCRbeta in the periphery was to test whether ivuxolimab changed TCR sequence diversity and drove clonal T-cell expansion. The monotherapy dose-escalation portion (N of about 52 patients) of the phase I ivuxolimab trial is reported in the paper.

With regard to this clone: No antigen is known for it. No quality values exist for individual bases; no much larger clone is one base distant.

Overall study results and their limits: Low levels of normalized T-cell clonal expansion were also shown by some nonresponding patients. After ivuxolimab, expanded clones were on average more numerous among CD8+ T cells than among CD4+ T cells. In the 0.1-3.0 mg/kg groups, partial responders were among the patients with the lowest normalized peripheral clonal expansion, particularly in CD8+ T cells. The antigen specificity of the peripheral T cells that underwent clonal expansion was not determined. At doses of 0.1 to 3.0 mg/kg, clonal expansion of both CD4+ and CD8+ T cells in blood was seen between baseline and week 6.

For sequencing of the TCRbeta CDR3 region, genomic DNA was extracted from the sorted cells. TCRbeta CDR3 regions were sequenced using the immunoSEQ Assay. TCRdb carries this immuneACCESS record with in-frame sequences only. Its versions omit some clonotypes, under half of them owing to an unresolved V gene in the studies checked, with the rest unexplained. Across this sample there are tens of thousands of clones, with roughly 85% seen only once. The ten largest clones take up just under 4% of the sample. V is pared back by 4 bases and J by 0 bases, with 14 bases lying between the germline termini. Taken from the germline V gene, the CDR1 and CDR2 loops are SGHTS and YDEGEE. CDR3 length: 16 amino acids, cysteine to phenylalanine. CDR3 DNA only is kept here, 48 bases in frame from base 1. The trial excluded patients who had a history of autoimmune disease or were on systemic immunosuppression. Peripheral blood for TCR sequencing was collected from all dose cohorts at baseline, on cycle 4 day 1, and on cycle 7 day 1. Samples were obtained from an open-label, multicenter, first-in-human phase I dose-escalation trial of ivuxolimab. Adults with locally advanced or metastatic melanoma, renal cell carcinoma, hepatocellular carcinoma or head and neck squamous cell carcinoma were enrolled in the trial. Before TCR sequencing, CD4+ T cells and CD8+ T cells were sorted from peripheral blood as separate populations.

The sample here was CD4+ or CD8+ T cells sorted from blood, taken in a trial of the OX40 agonist ivuxolimab. This receptor chain uses TRBV5-8 and TRBJ1-5, with no confidently assigned D gene. This TCR derives from an adult with an advanced solid tumor such as melanoma, head and neck, liver or kidney cancer. Here is the DNA: TGTGCCAGCAGCCCAGTACAGATTTATAGCAATCAGCCCCAGCATTTT. This translates into CASSPVQIYSNQPQHF.